One sample yielded the 32 T cell receptor beta chains listed below, sequenced in a study of blood T cells in healthy people across ages. A second PCR of roughly 7 to 11 cycles used a sample-barcoded 5' primer and a J-beta primer mix. TCRdb re-derived calls from the 5' RACE reads in MiXCR, one entry per CDR3 protein. The sample lists around 850,000 distinct CDR3 sequences, 36% occurring once. Sequencing was done on a sample of blood. These receptors came from a man younger than 30 in good health.

As concerns this clonotype: Because the CDR3 is missing its conserved closing phenylalanine or tryptophan, this is likely a read error. The V gene is TRBV20-1, the J gene TRBJ2-1; 10 nucleotides agree with TRBD2. The junction had 19 bases not matched to a gene; V was cut back by 4 bases and J by 7 bases. The germline V gene has CDR1 DFQATT and CDR2 SNEGSKA (reference sequence). The CDR3 is 18 amino acids. The chain's CDR3 is CSATLTRKRGGRINEQFV. The CDR3 bases are TGCAGTGCTACCCTTACTAGAAAGCGGGGGGGCCGGATAAATGAGCAGTTCGTC.

This clonotype was observed many times. The V gene is TRBV20-1, the J gene TRBJ2-3; tentatively, D is TRBD2 (6 bases). The CDR3 runs 14 residues. V was cut by 0 bases and J by 9 bases, with 16 bases left in between. CDR1 and CDR2 (germline): DFQATT, SNEGSKA (reference sequence). CDR3: CSARDQWEGGTQYF. The CDR3 coding sequence is TGCAGTGCTAGAGATCAATGGGAAGGAGGGACGCAGTATTTT.

V and J are TRBV20-1 and TRBJ2-1, with 11 nucleotides matching TRBD2. Germline lookup yields CDR1 DFQATT and CDR2 SNEGSKA (reference sequence). The junction had 2 bases not matched to a gene; V was cut back by 0 bases and J by 4 bases. CDR3 size: 15 residues. The CDR3 DNA reads as TGCAGTGCTAGAGATCCTAGCGGGGGGTACAATGAGCAGTTCTTC. Translation gives CSARDPSGGYNEQFF.

Note on this clonotype: A junction end diverges from the germline sequence, so it may reflect a read error. The CDR3 DNA reads TGTGCTAGCTCACCACCGGCAGGCTCCTACAATGAGCAGTACTTC. Protein: CASSPPAGSYNEQYF. The chain recombines TRBV18 with TRBJ2-5; D gene unclear. Germline CDR1 KGHSH, CDR2 LQKENI. This CDR3 comprises 15 residues.

V usage is TRBV7-9 and J usage is TRBJ2-1; the D is unclear. With 1 base removed from V and 13 bases from J, the gap between germline ends came to 17 bases. CDR3 length: 14 residues. Germline CDR1 SEHNR, CDR2 FQNEAQ (reference sequence). The CDR3 DNA follows: TGTGCCAGCAGCTTAGGGGCAGAACAAGAGACCCAGTTCTTC. Translation: CASSLGAEQETQFF.

This clonotype was observed a handful of times. The chain links TRBV12-3 or TRBV12-4 to TRBJ1-1; D remains ambiguous. V was shortened by 3 bases and J by 8 bases, with 13 bases between the two germline ends. CDR3 length: 13 amino acids. The CDR3 reads CASSFFGQPEAFF. The CDR3 region has the DNA TGTGCCAGCAGTTTCTTTGGTCAGCCCGAAGCTTTCTTT.

At least ten counts were recorded for this clonotype. The rearrangement uses TRBV7-2 and TRBJ2-5; a possible D gene is TRBD1 (5 bases). The CDR3 covers 12 residues. From germline, CDR1 is SGHTA and CDR2 FQGNSA. V was clipped by 8 bases and J by 5 bases, with 12 bases between them. In DNA form, the CDR3 reads TGTGCCAGCTCCTGGGGCCGGGAGACCCAGTACTTC. This sequence encodes CASSWGRETQYF.

The gene calls are TRBV7-9 and TRBJ2-7, with D perhaps TRBD1 (5 bases). The CDR3 has 15 residues. Germline loops: CDR1 SEHNR, CDR2 FQNEAQ (reference sequence). Trimming removed 1 base from V and 2 bases from J, with 12 bases in between. CDR3 sequence reads: CASSLVYRGAYEQYF. The CDR3 DNA follows: TGTGCCAGCAGCTTAGTGTATAGGGGTGCCTACGAGCAGTACTTC. The whole variable domain, remainder taken from reference TRBV7-9 and TRBJ2-7, is DTGVSQNPRHKITKRGQNVTFRCDPISEHNRLYWYRQTLGQGPEFLTYFQNEAQLEKSRLLSDRFSAERPKGSFSTLEIQRTEQGDSAMYLCASSLVYRGAYEQYFGPGTRLTVT.

Note on this clonotype: It may be a read error: a sequence one base away is much more abundant. The chain employs TRBV12-3 or TRBV12-4 and TRBJ2-3, with TRBD1 matching over 8 bases. Trimming at V came to 1 base and at J to 2 bases, leaving 2 bases not matched to a gene. This CDR3 is 15 amino acids long. The CDR3 sequence: CASSLGTGHTDTQYF. CDR3 coding DNA: TGTGCCAGCAGTTTAGGGACAGGGCACACAGATACGCAGTATTTT.

The rearrangement uses TRBV20-1 and TRBJ2-7, with D possibly TRBD1 on 6 matching bases. Germline V lookup: CDR1 DFQATT, CDR2 SNEGSKA (reference sequence). This CDR3 region has 12 residues. Trimming cost V 6 bases and J 7 bases, with 16 bases left between them. The CDR3 region is CSAKKGGAEQYF. The CDR3, as DNA: TGCAGTGCAAAGAAAGGGGGAGCTGAGCAGTACTTC.

This clonotype was picked up a small number of times. The chain employs TRBV2 and TRBJ1-2, with D perhaps matching TRBD1 (5 bases). Germline V gene sequence: CDR1 SNHLY, CDR2 FYNNEI. V lost 6 bases to trimming and J lost 0 bases, with 14 bases between them. This CDR3 contains 15 residues. In DNA, the CDR3 is TGTGCCAGCAGAGAGCCAGGGAGAACTAACTATGGCTACACCTTC. Protein: CASREPGRTNYGYTF. The whole variable domain, filled in from reference TRBV2 and TRBJ1-2, reads EPEVTQTPSHQVTQMGQEVILRCVPISNHLYFYWYRQILGQKVEFLVSFYNNEISEKSEIFDDQFSVERPDGSNFTLKIRSTKLEDSAMYFCASREPGRTNYGYTFGSGTRLTVV.

V and J are TRBV7-2 and TRBJ2-5; a possible D gene is TRBD1 (5 bases). Germline CDR1 SGHTA, CDR2 FQGNSA. This CDR3 is 15 amino acids long. Trimming removed 5 bases from V and 2 bases from J, with 15 bases in between. The CDR3 nucleotides read TGTGCCAGCAGCCCTACGTCGGACACGCAAGAGACCCAGTACTTC. Translated: CASSPTSDTQETQYF.

This chain links TRBV5-4 with TRBJ2-1; 11 bases are shared with TRBD2. Germline CDR1 and CDR2: SGHNT and YYREEE (reference sequence). The CDR3 loop spans 15 amino acids. The J segment lost 5 bases and the V segment lost 0 bases, leaving 1 base of the junction unmatched. The CDR3 reads CASSLDSGGDNEQFF. Here the CDR3 DNA reads TGTGCCAGCAGCTTGGATAGCGGGGGGGACAATGAGCAGTTCTTC.

A remark on this clonotype: A much larger clone sits a single nucleotide away, making a read error possible. This sequence joins TRBV20-1 and TRBJ2-1, with TRBD1 identical over 10 bases. The J segment lost 6 bases and the V segment lost 4 bases, leaving 12 bases of the junction unmatched. Germline CDR1 DFQATT, CDR2 SNEGSKA (reference sequence). The CDR3 is 16 residues long. This CDR3 is CSANPGTGASCNEQFF. CDR3 nucleotide sequence: TGCAGTGCTAACCCCGGGACAGGGGCTTCATGCAATGAGCAGTTCTTC.

The rearrangement uses TRBV12-3 or TRBV12-4 and TRBJ2-4, with 12 bases matching TRBD1. The CDR3 runs to 15 residues. V was clipped by 9 bases and J by 5 bases; unmatched bases: 8. The chain's CDR3 is CARLTGQGAENIQYF. The CDR3 coding sequence is TGTGCCAGACTTACGGGACAGGGGGCCGAAAACATTCAGTACTTC.

This clonotype has just a few counts. A much larger clone sits a single nucleotide away, making a read error possible. The J gene is TRBJ2-7, the V gene TRBV4-2; D is undetermined. Germline CDR1 and CDR2: LGHNA and YNFKEQ. CDR3 size: 13 residues. Written as DNA, the CDR3 is TGTGTCAGCAGCCAGGCTGGTACCTACGAGCAGTACTTC. Its protein product is CVSSQAGTYEQYF.

This clonotype occurred many times. The chain has TRBV4-2 and TRBJ2-7, with a tentative D call TRBD1 (5 bases). Germline CDR1 and CDR2: LGHNA and YNFKEQ. This CDR3 comprises 13 residues. The V gene lost 4 bases and the J gene lost 7 bases, with 14 bases spanning the gap. CDR3 sequence reads: CASSLSQGSEQYF. The CDR3 DNA reads TGTGCCAGCAGCCTCAGCCAGGGATCTGAGCAGTACTTC.

In its sample, this clonotype was seen a few times. The chain carries TRBV9 and TRBJ1-1; TRBD1 aligns across 7 bases. The CDR3 is 17 residues long. V lost 3 bases to trimming and J lost 5 bases; unmatched junction nucleotides: 16. Looked up from germline, CDR1 is SGDLS and CDR2 is YYNGEE. CDR3 region: CASSDRSGQDGKTEAFF. The CDR3 DNA sequence: TGTGCCAGCAGCGACCGGTCAGGACAGGATGGGAAAACTGAAGCTTTCTTT.

The V call is TRBV7-2, the J call TRBJ2-4, with 9 bases that match TRBD2. CDR3 size: 17 residues. The J segment lost 7 bases and the V segment lost 1 base, leaving 11 bases of the junction unmatched. The V gene's germline CDR1 is SGHTA and CDR2 FQGNSA. The CDR3 spells CASSLGPRGRAGNIQYF. The CDR3 DNA is TGTGCCAGCAGCTTAGGACCCCGCGGGAGGGCCGGGAACATTCAGTACTTC. Full variable domain (missing parts from reference TRBV7-2 and TRBJ2-4): GAGVSQSPSNKVTEKGKDVELRCDPISGHTALYWYRQSLGQGLEFLIYFQGNSAPDKSGLPSDRFSAERTGGSVSTLTIQRTQQEDSAVYLCASSLGPRGRAGNIQYFGAGTRLSVL.

This clonotype was detected many times. The chain is built from TRBV4-1 and TRBJ2-3; a possible D gene is TRBD2 (7 bases). This CDR3 is built from 15 residues. V was cut by 5 bases and J by 5 bases, with 17 bases left in between. Looked up from germline, CDR1 is MGHRA and CDR2 is YSYEKL. The CDR3 loop is CASSDRGARIDTQYF. CDR3 DNA: TGCGCCAGCAGCGACCGGGGGGCCCGTATAGATACGCAGTATTTT.

This clonotype was counted at least ten times. The rearrangement uses TRBV12-5 and TRBJ2-7; D perhaps matches TRBD1 (6 bases). Trimming pared 2 bases from V and 2 bases from J, leaving 10 bases between. The CDR3 length is 14 residues. In germline, CDR1 is LGHNT, CDR2 FRNRAP. The CDR3 nucleotides read TGTGCTAGTGGTTTGCCCCAGGGGACCTACGAGCAGTACTTC. Translated: CASGLPQGTYEQYF.

The chain recombines TRBV7-2 with TRBJ2-7, with TRBD2 as a possible D gene (7 bases). The CDR3 consists of 16 residues. Germline loops: CDR1 SGHTA, CDR2 FQGNSA. Trimming shortened V by 1 base and J by 2 bases, and 15 bases separated the two germline ends. CDR3 nucleotide sequence: TGTGCCAGCAGCTTAGGGGGGGGGACATCAACCTACGAGCAGTACTTC. This gives the protein CASSLGGGTSTYEQYF.

The genes are TRBV20-1 and TRBJ1-4, with D maybe TRBD1 (5 bases). The CDR3 extends over 15 amino acids. V lost 0 bases, J lost 7 bases, and 15 bases lay in between. Germline lookup yields CDR1 DFQATT and CDR2 SNEGSKA (reference sequence). The CDR3: CSARDQGEDTEKLFF. The CDR3 DNA follows: TGCAGTGCTAGAGATCAAGGGGAAGACACTGAAAAACTGTTTTTT.

The chain recombines TRBV7-2 with TRBJ1-2; D gene uncertain. V lost 5 bases to trimming and J lost 7 bases, with 14 bases between them. CDR3 size: 13 residues. Per germline, CDR1 SGHTA and CDR2 FQGNSA. For the CDR3, the DNA is TGTGCCAGCAGCAGGACTGTCGTCGGTGGCTACACCTTC. Amino acids: CASSRTVVGGYTF. The complete variable domain, with remaining parts taken from reference TRBV7-2 and TRBJ1-2, reads GAGVSQSPSNKVTEKGKDVELRCDPISGHTALYWYRQSLGQGLEFLIYFQGNSAPDKSGLPSDRFSAERTGGSVSTLTIQRTQQEDSAVYLCASSRTVVGGYTFGSGTRLTVV.

V and J are TRBV5-1 and TRBJ2-7, with 12 bases lining up with TRBD2. The J call could be wrong; TRBJ2-5 is a better fit for the DNA end. The CDR3 consists of 16 residues. The germline V gene has CDR1 SGHRS and CDR2 YFSETQ. DNA for the CDR3: TGCGCCAGCAGCTTGACTAGCGGGGGGCGCCAAGAGACCCAGTACTTC. This gives the protein CASSLTSGGRQETQYF.

The chain links TRBV5-1 to TRBJ2-2; D may be TRBD2 (5 bases). This CDR3 has 15 residues. V was trimmed by 6 bases and J by 0 bases, leaving 12 bases between them. Germline CDR1 reads SGHRS; CDR2 reads YFSETQ. The CDR3 protein is CASTTAGPNTGELFF. The CDR3, as DNA: TGCGCCAGCACAACGGCGGGCCCGAACACCGGGGAGCTGTTTTTT.

The chain is built from TRBV9 and TRBJ1-5; D perhaps matches TRBD1 (5 bases). This CDR3 is 16 amino acids long. V lost 2 bases and J 0 bases, leaving 12 bases between the germline ends. Germline loops: CDR1 SGDLS, CDR2 YYNGEE. CDR3 nucleotide sequence: TGTGCCAGCAGCGTTGAGGGACCCGCTAGCAATCAGCCCCAGCATTTT. As protein: CASSVEGPASNQPQHF. Variable domain in full (rest from reference TRBV9 and TRBJ1-5): DSGVTQTPKHLITATGQRVTLRCSPRSGDLSVYWYQQSLDQGLQFLIQYYNGEERAKGNILERFSAQQFPDLHSELNLSSLELGDSALYFCASSVEGPASNQPQHFGDGTRLSIL.

This clonotype showed up just a few times. The chain has TRBV14 and TRBJ1-1, with D perhaps matching TRBD1 (5 bases). The germline V gene has CDR1 SGHDN and CDR2 FVKESK. V lost 5 bases, J lost 3 bases, and 13 bases lay in between. The CDR3 extends over 14 amino acids. The CDR3 DNA reads as TGTGCCAGCAGCGTCCCTGGGGCTTACACTGAAGCTTTCTTT. Protein sequence: CASSVPGAYTEAFF.

The table lists this clonotype with a few counts. This chain links TRBV20-1 with TRBJ2-3; 12 bases agree with TRBD2. The CDR3 runs 14 residues. Per germline, CDR1 DFQATT and CDR2 SNEGSKA (reference sequence). V lost 2 bases to trimming and J lost 5 bases; unmatched junction nucleotides: 2. CDR3 in DNA: TGCAGTGCTAGAAGGACTAGCGGGGAAGATACGCAGTATTTT. The encoded protein is CSARRTSGEDTQYF.

This sequence joins TRBV7-9 and TRBJ2-7; D is undetermined. Germline V gene data show CDR1 as SEHNR and CDR2 as FQNEAQ (reference sequence). CDR3 size: 15 residues. With 5 bases removed from V and 4 bases from J, the gap between germline ends came to 18 bases. CDR3: CASSAVGYSEYEQYF. CDR3 DNA: TGTGCCAGCAGCGCAGTAGGGTATAGTGAATACGAGCAGTACTTC.

CDR3 bases: TGTGCCAGCAGTGGGTCGGGGGCGCGCACAGATACGCAGTATTTT. As protein: CASSGSGARTDTQYF. The chain uses TRBV2 and TRBJ2-3, with D perhaps given as TRBD1 or TRBD2 (6 bases each). The CDR3 length is 15 residues. Trimming left V 4 bases short and J 1 base short, with 12 bases between. In germline, CDR1 is SNHLY, CDR2 FYNNEI. Full variable domain (outside the CDR3, taken from reference TRBV2 and TRBJ2-3): EPEVTQTPSHQVTQMGQEVILRCVPISNHLYFYWYRQILGQKVEFLVSFYNNEISEKSEIFDDQFSVERPDGSNFTLKIRSTKLEDSAMYFCASSGSGARTDTQYFGPGTRLTVL.

This clonotype occurred a few times. The CDR3 region has the DNA TGTGCCAGCATAGGGGGTACTGAAGCTTTCTTT. Its translation: CASIGGTEAFF. This sequence joins TRBV2 and TRBJ1-1; perhaps TRBD1 as D (6 bases). The V and J ends lost 7 bases and 5 bases respectively, with 8 bases between them. CDR1 and CDR2 from the germline V gene are SNHLY and FYNNEI. The CDR3 consists of 11 residues.